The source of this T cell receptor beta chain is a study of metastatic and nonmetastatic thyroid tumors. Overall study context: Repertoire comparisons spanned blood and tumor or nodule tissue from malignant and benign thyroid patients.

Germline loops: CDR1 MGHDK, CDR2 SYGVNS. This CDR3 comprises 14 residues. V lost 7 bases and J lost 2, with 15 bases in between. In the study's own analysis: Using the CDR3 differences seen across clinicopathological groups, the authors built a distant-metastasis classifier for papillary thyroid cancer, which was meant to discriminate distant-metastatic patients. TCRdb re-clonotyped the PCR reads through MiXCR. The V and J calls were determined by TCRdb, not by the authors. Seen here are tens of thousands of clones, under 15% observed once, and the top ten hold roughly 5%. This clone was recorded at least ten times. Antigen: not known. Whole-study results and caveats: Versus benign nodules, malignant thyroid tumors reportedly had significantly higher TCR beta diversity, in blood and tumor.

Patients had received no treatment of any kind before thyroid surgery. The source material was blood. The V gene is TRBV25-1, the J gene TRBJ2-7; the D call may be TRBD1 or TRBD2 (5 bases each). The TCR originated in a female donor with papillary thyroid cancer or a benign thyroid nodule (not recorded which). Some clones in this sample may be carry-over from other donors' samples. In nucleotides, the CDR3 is TGTGCCAGCATAGGCCGAGGGGCCACCTACGAGCAGTACTTC. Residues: CASIGRGATYEQYF.